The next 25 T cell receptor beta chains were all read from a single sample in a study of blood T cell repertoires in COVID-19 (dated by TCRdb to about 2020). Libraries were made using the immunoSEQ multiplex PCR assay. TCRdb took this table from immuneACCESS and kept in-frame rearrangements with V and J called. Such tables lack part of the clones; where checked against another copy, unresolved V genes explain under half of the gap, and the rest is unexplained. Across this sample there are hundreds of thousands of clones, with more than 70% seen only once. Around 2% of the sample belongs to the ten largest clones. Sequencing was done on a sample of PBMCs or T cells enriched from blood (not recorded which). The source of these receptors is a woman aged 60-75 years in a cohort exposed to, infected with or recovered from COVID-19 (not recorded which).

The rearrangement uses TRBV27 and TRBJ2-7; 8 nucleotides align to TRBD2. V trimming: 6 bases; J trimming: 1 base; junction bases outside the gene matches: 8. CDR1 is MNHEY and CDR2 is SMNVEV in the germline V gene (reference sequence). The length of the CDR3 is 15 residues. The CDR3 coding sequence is TGTGCCAGCAGAAGAACTAGCGGCAATTCCTACGAGCAGTACTTC. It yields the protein CASRRTSGNSYEQYF.

CDR3 DNA: TGTGCCAACCAGCAGGGCTCTGCCGGGGAGCTGTTTTTT. Amino acid sequence: CANQQGSAGELFF. The chain carries TRBV7-9 and TRBJ2-2; a weak D match, TRBD1 (5 bases). V shed 10 bases and J shed 6 bases, with 15 bases lying between them. The CDR3 loop spans 13 amino acids. CDR1 and CDR2 from the germline V gene are SEHNR and FQNEAQ (reference sequence).

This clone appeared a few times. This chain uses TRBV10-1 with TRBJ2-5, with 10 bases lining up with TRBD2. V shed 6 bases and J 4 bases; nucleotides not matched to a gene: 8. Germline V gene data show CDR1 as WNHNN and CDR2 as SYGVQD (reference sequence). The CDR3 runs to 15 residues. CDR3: CASSAGTSEGETQYF. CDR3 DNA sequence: TGCGCCAGCAGCGCCGGGACTAGCGAGGGAGAGACCCAGTACTTC.

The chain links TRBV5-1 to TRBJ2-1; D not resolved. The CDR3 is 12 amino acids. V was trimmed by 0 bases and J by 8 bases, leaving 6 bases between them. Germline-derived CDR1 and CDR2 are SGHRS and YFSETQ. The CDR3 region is CASSLVADEQFF. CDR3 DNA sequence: TGCGCCAGCAGCTTGGTTGCGGATGAGCAGTTCTTC. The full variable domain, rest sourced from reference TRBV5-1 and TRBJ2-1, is KAGVTQTPRYLIKTRGQQVTLSCSPISGHRSVSWYQQTPGQGLQFLFEYFSETQRNKGNFPGRFSGRQFSNSRSEMNVSTLELGDSALYLCASSLVADEQFFGPGTRLTVL.

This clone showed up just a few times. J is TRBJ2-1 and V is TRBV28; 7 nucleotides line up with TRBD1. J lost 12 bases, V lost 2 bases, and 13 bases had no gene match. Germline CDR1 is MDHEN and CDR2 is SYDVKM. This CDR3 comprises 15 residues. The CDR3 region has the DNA TGTGCCAGCAGTTTACCCGGCGGACAGGTTTCTTCGCAGTTCTTC. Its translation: CASSLPGGQVSSQFF.

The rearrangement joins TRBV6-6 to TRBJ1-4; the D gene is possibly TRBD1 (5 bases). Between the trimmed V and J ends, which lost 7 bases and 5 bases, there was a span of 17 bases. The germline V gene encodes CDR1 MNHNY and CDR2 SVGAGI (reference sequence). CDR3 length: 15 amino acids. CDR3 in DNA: TGTGCCAGCACCCCCCGGGGGGGGGAAAATGAAAAACTGTTTTTT. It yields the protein CASTPRGGENEKLFF.

For the CDR3, the DNA is TGTGCCAGCAGCCCTGACAGTAACGAGCAGTACTTC. It is translated as CASSPDSNEQYF. The V gene is TRBV5-4, the J gene TRBJ2-7; D might be TRBD1 (5 bases). Trimming removed 4 bases at V and 5 bases at J, with 10 bases between. CDR1 and CDR2 from the germline V gene are SGHNT and YYREEE (reference sequence). The CDR3 is 12 residues long.

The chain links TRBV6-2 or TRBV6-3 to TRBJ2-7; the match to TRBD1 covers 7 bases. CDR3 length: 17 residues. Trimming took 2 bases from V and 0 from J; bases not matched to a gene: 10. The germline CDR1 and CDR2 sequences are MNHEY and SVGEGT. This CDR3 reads CASSYETNRGSSYEQYF. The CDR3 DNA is TGTGCCAGCAGTTACGAGACTAACAGGGGAAGCTCCTACGAGCAGTACTTC.

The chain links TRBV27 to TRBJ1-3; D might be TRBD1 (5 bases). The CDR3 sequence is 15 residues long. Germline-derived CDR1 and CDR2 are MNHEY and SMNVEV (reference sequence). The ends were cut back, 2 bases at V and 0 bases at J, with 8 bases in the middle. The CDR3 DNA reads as TGTGCCAGCAGTTTACAGGGTCTCTCTGGAAACACCATATATTTT. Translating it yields CASSLQGLSGNTIYF.

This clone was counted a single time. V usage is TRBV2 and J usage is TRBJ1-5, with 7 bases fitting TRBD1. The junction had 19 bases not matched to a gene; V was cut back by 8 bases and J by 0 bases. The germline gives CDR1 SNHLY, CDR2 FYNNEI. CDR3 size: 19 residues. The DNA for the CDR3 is TGTGCCAGCTCCTTGAGGGTCCTCTACAGGGGTCTTAGCAATCAGCCCCAGCATTTT. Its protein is CASSLRVLYRGLSNQPQHF.

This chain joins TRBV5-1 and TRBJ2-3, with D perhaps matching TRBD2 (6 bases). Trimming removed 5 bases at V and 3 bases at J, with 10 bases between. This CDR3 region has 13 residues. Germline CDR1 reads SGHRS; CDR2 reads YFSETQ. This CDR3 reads CASRRDLTDTQYF. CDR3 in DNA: TGCGCCAGCAGGCGGGATTTAACAGATACGCAGTATTTT.

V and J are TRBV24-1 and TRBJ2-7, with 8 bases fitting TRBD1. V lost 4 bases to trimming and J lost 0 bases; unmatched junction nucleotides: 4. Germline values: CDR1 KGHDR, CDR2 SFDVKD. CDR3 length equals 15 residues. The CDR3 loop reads CATSEGTGASYEQYF. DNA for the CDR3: TGTGCCACCAGTGAAGGGACAGGCGCCTCCTACGAGCAGTACTTC.

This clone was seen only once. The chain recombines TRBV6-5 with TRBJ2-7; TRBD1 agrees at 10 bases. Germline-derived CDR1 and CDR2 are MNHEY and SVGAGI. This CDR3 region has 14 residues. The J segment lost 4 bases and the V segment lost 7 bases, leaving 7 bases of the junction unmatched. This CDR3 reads CASIGQGGIYEQYF. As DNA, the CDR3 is TGTGCCAGCATCGGACAGGGGGGGATATACGAGCAGTACTTC.

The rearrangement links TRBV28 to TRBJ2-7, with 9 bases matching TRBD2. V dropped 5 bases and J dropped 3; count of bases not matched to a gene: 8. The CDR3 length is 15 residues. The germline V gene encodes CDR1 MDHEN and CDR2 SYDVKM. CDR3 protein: CASSKTLAGFYEQYF. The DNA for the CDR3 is TGTGCCAGCAGTAAGACACTAGCGGGCTTCTACGAGCAGTACTTC.

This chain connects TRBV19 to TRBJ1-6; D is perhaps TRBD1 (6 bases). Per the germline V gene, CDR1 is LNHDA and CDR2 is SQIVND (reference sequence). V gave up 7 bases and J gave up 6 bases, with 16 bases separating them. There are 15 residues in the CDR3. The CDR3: CASTQQGRGNSPLHF. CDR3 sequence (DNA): TGTGCCAGTACGCAACAGGGTAGGGGTAATTCACCCCTCCACTTT.

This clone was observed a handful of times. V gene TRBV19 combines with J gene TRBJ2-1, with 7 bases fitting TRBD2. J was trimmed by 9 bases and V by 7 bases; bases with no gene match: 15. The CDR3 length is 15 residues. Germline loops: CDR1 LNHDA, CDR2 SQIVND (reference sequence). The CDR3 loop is CASTAGSAGVGEQFF. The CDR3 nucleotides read TGTGCCAGTACGGCGGGGTCGGCGGGAGTGGGTGAGCAGTTCTTC.

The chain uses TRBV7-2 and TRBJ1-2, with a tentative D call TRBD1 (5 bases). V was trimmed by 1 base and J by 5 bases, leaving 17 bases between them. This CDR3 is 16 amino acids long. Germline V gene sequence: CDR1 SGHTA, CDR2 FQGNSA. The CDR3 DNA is TGTGCCAGCAGCTTAGGGGGGGTCCCCGGGCCTTATGGCTACACCTTC. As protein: CASSLGGVPGPYGYTF.

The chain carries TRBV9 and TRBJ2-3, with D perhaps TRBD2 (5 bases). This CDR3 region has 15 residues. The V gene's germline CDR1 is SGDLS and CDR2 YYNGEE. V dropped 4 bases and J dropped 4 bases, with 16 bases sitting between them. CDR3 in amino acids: CASSSLRGPPDTQYF. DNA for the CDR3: TGTGCCAGCAGCTCCTTGCGAGGGCCCCCAGATACGCAGTATTTT.

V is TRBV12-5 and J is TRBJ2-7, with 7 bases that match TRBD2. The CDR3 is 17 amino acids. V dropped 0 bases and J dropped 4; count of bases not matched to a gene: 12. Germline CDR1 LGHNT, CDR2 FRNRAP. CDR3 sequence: CASGLVSVGTTNYEQYF. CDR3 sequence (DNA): TGTGCTAGTGGTTTGGTTTCGGTCGGGACTACCAATTACGAGCAGTACTTC.

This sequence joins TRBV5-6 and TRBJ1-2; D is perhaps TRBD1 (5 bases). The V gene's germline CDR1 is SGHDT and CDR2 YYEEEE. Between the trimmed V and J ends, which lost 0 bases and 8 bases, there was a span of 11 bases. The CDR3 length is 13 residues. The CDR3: CASSLGQLEGYTF. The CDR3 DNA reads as TGTGCCAGCAGCTTGGGACAGTTGGAGGGCTACACCTTC.

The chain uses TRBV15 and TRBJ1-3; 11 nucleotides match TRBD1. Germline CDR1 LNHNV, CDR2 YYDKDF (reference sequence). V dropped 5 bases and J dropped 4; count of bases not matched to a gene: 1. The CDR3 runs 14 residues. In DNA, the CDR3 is TGTGCCACCAGCGGACAGGGGGCGGGAAACACCATATATTTT. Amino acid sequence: CATSGQGAGNTIYF. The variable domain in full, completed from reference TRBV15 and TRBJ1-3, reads DAMVIQNPRYQVTQFGKPVTLSCSQTLNHNVMYWYQQKSSQAPKLLFHYYDKDFNNEADTPDNFQSRRPNTSFCFLDIRSPGLGDTAMYLCATSGQGAGNTIYFGEGSWLTVV.

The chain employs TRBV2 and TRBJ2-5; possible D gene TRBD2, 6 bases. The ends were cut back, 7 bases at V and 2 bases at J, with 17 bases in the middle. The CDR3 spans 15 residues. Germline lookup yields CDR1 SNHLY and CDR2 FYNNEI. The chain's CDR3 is CASKSGVWPQETQYF. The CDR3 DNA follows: TGTGCCAGCAAGTCGGGGGTCTGGCCACAAGAGACCCAGTACTTC. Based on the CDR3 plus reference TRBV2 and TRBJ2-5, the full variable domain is EPEVTQTPSHQVTQMGQEVILRCVPISNHLYFYWYRQILGQKVEFLVSFYNNEISEKSEIFDDQFSVERPDGSNFTLKIRSTKLEDSAMYFCASKSGVWPQETQYFGPGTRLLVL.

The DNA of the CDR3 is TGTGCCAGCAGCCGGAAAACAGGGTTAACCGGGGAGCTGTTTTTT. Translating it yields CASSRKTGLTGELFF. The chain has TRBV3-1 (or the pseudogene TRBV3-2) and TRBJ2-2; maybe TRBD1 (6 bases). The CDR3 runs 15 residues. Germline CDR1 and CDR2: LGHDT and YNNKEL (reference sequence). Trimming left V 4 bases short and J 5 bases short, with 14 bases between.

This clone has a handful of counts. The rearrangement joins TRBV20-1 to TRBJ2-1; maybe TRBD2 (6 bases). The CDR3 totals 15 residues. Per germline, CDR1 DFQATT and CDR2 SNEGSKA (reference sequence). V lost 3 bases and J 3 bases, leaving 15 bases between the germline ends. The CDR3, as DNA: TGCAGTGCTAGTCCTGGGCGGGGTGACTACAATGAGCAGTTCTTC. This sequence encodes CSASPGRGDYNEQFF.

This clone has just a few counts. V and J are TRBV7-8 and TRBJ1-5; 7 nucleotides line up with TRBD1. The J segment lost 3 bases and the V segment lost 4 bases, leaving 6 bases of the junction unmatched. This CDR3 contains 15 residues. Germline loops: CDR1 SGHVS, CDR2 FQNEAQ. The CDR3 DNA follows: TGTGCCAGCAGCTCTGGACAGGCGTACAATCAGCCCCAGCATTTT. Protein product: CASSSGQAYNQPQHF.